What follows are 28 T cell receptor beta chains derived from one specimen sequenced in a study of early T cells in non-severe SARS-CoV-2 infection. TCRdb redid the calling of the 5' RACE reads with MiXCR, one entry per CDR3 protein. Among some 25,000 distinct CDR3 sequences listed, 5.5% were seen once. The sequenced material came from whole blood. The source is an adult who was a healthcare worker with PCR-confirmed SARS-CoV-2 infection or an uninfected control (not recorded which).

This clonotype was seen many times. The chain couples TRBV11-2 to TRBJ1-2, with 11 bases matching TRBD1. Looked up from germline, CDR1 is SGHAT and CDR2 is FQNNGV. This CDR3 comprises 16 residues. Germline trimming cut 7 bases from V and 6 bases from J; bases unmatched to any gene: 13. The CDR3 DNA reads as TGTGCCAGCATCAAGGACAGGGGGCAATCGATGGATGGCTACACCTTC. Its protein is CASIKDRGQSMDGYTF.

This clonotype was seen only a few times. The chain carries TRBV7-9 and TRBJ2-7; TRBD1 agrees at 10 bases. This CDR3 region has 14 residues. J was trimmed by 3 bases and V by 5 bases; bases with no gene match: 4. Germline lookup yields CDR1 SEHNR and CDR2 FQNEAQ (reference sequence). DNA for the CDR3: TGTGCCAGCAGCGGAGGGGACAGGGGCTACGAGCAGTACTTC. Its protein product is CASSGGDRGYEQYF.

This clonotype was observed at least ten times. The V and J genes are TRBV18 and TRBJ2-1; perhaps TRBD2 as D (5 bases). V was clipped by 0 bases and J by 2 bases, with 14 bases between them. Germline V gene sequence: CDR1 KGHSH, CDR2 LQKENI. The CDR3 sequence is 17 residues long. CDR3 region: CASSPPGGGPTYNEQFF. The CDR3 DNA follows: TGTGCCAGCTCACCACCAGGTGGAGGCCCTACCTACAATGAGCAGTTCTTC.

This clonotype has ten or more counts. The chain joins TRBV12-3 or TRBV12-4 to TRBJ2-1; 8 bases map to TRBD1. With V trimmed by 7 bases and J by 0 bases, 5 bases remained unmatched. CDR3 length: 15 residues. The CDR3 protein is CASTHRGSSYNEQFF. The CDR3 nucleotides read TGTGCCAGCACTCACAGGGGGAGCTCCTACAATGAGCAGTTCTTC.

This clonotype was observed many times. The rearrangement uses TRBV11-3 and TRBJ1-3, with 8 bases matching TRBD1. This CDR3 region has 15 residues. The trim removed 5 bases at V and 0 bases at J, leaving 3 bases unmatched. CDR1 is SGHNT and CDR2 is YENEEA in the germline V gene. The CDR3 DNA is TGTGCCAGCAGCCTGGGACAGGACTCTGGAAACACCATATATTTT. Residues: CASSLGQDSGNTIYF.

This clonotype came up a few times. This chain links TRBV21-1 with TRBJ2-6. TRBV21-1 represents a pseudogene. The CDR3 is made up of 14 amino acids. The CDR3 loop is CASPLRIGANVLTF. The CDR3 DNA follows: TGTGCCAGCCCACTCAGGATCGGGGCCAACGTCCTGACTTTC.

The chain combines TRBV6-5 with TRBJ1-4; maybe TRBD1 (6 bases). The CDR3 covers 15 residues. The ends were cut back, 6 bases at V and 0 bases at J, with 11 bases in the middle. Germline lookup yields CDR1 MNHEY and CDR2 SVGAGI. The CDR3 region is CASRGGPATNEKLFF. The CDR3 region has the DNA TGTGCCAGCAGAGGGGGGCCCGCAACTAATGAAAAACTGTTTTTT.

This clonotype has a handful of counts. CDR3 sequence (DNA): TGTGCCACGGGCCATTCAAAAGGCACTGAAGCTTTCTTT. Amino acids: CATGHSKGTEAFF. V gene TRBV24-1 combines with J gene TRBJ1-1; D gene ambiguous. Germline V gene data show CDR1 as KGHDR and CDR2 as SFDVKD. Trimming took off 10 bases at V and 4 bases at J, with 15 bases between the two ends. The CDR3 runs to 13 residues.

In its sample, this clonotype was seen many times. The chain joins TRBV4-1 to TRBJ2-3; TRBD2 matches 11 bases. V was pared by 2 bases and J by 2 bases, with 3 bases of the junction left unmatched. CDR1 is MGHRA, CDR2 YSYEKL, per germline. CDR3 length: 16 residues. In DNA form, the CDR3 reads TGCGCCAGCAGCCAACCTAGCGGGGGGCACACAGATACGCAGTATTTT. Translated: CASSQPSGGHTDTQYF.

Regarding this clonotype: A much larger clonotype is one base distant, so this may be a read error. This chain joins TRBV28 and TRBJ2-3, with D maybe TRBD2 (5 bases). This CDR3 is 12 amino acids long. Germline V gene data show CDR1 as MDHEN and CDR2 as SYDVKM. Deletions cut 5 bases from V and 13 bases from J, with 16 bases between. CDR3 residues: CASSTSVAPEYF. Written as DNA, the CDR3 is TGTGCCAGCAGTACTAGTGTAGCCCCCGAGTATTTT.

The rearrangement uses TRBV11-2 and TRBJ2-2, with a tentative D call TRBD2 (6 bases). V lost 5 bases, J lost 6 bases, and 13 bases lay in between. The CDR3 runs to 14 residues. The germline gives CDR1 SGHAT, CDR2 FQNNGV. CDR3 in amino acids: CASSAYGGPGELFF. In nucleotides, the CDR3 is TGTGCCAGCAGCGCTTACGGGGGACCCGGGGAGCTGTTTTTT.

The chain joins TRBV28 to TRBJ2-6; D ambiguous. The CDR3 loop spans 16 amino acids. With 6 bases removed from V and 1 base from J, the gap between germline ends came to 13 bases. Germline loops: CDR1 MDHEN, CDR2 SYDVKM. The CDR3 sequence is CASSSPAQSGANVLTF. DNA of the CDR3: TGTGCCAGCAGCTCCCCGGCACAGTCTGGGGCCAACGTCCTGACTTTC. The complete variable domain, with remaining parts taken from reference TRBV28 and TRBJ2-6, reads DVKVTQSSRYLVKRTGEKVFLECVQDMDHENMFWYRQDPGLGLRLIYFSYDVKMKEKGDIPEGYSVSREKKERFSLILESASTNQTSMYLCASSSPAQSGANVLTFGAGSRLTVL.

The chain joins TRBV25-1 to TRBJ2-7, with D perhaps matching TRBD1 (5 bases). Trimming cost V 1 base and J 6 bases, with 16 bases left between them. CDR1 and CDR2 (germline): MGHDK, SYGVNS. The CDR3 sequence is 15 residues long. The CDR3 is CASSELRQSFGEQYF. The CDR3, as DNA: TGTGCCAGCAGTGAATTAAGACAGTCCTTCGGCGAGCAGTACTTC.

This chain links TRBV10-2 with TRBJ2-2; 8 bases agree with TRBD1. Unmatched junction bases numbered 6, after V lost 7 bases and J lost 2 bases. Looked up from germline, CDR1 is WSHSY and CDR2 is SAAADI. This CDR3 spans 15 amino acids. CDR3 in amino acids: CASTTQGANTGELFF. In DNA, the CDR3 is TGCGCCAGCACTACCCAGGGGGCAAACACCGGGGAGCTGTTTTTT.

In this sample, this clonotype turned up many times. The V and J genes are TRBV29-1 and TRBJ2-7; 8 positions agree with TRBD1. There are 12 residues in the CDR3. The ends lost 4 bases at V and 1 base at J; junction bases unmatched: 0. The V gene's germline CDR1 is SQVTM and CDR2 ANQGSEA. CDR3 sequence reads: CSVGDRSYEQYF. The DNA of the CDR3 is TGCAGCGTTGGGGACAGGTCCTACGAGCAGTACTTC.

The CDR3 sequence is CASSAGFQPQHF. The CDR3 DNA is TGTGCCAGCAGTGCAGGATTTCAGCCCCAGCATTTT. This rearrangement joins TRBV12-3 or TRBV12-4 to TRBJ1-5; D not certain. The V gene lost 5 bases and the J gene lost 6 bases, with 8 bases spanning the gap. The length of the CDR3 is 12 residues.

In this sample, this clonotype turned up many times. The chain links TRBV20-1 to TRBJ2-2; D tentatively fits TRBD1 or TRBD2 (5 bases each). Deletions cut 5 bases from V and 1 base from J, with 14 bases between. CDR1 is DFQATT, CDR2 SNEGSKA, per germline (reference sequence). This CDR3 contains 15 residues. The CDR3, as DNA: TGCAGTGCTGGCGGGCAGGGCAGGAACACCGGGGAGCTGTTTTTT. Protein: CSAGGQGRNTGELFF.

The gene calls are TRBV5-1 and TRBJ2-7; D gene unclear. Between the trimmed V and J ends, which lost 2 bases and 2 bases, there was a span of 8 bases. CDR1 and CDR2 from the germline V gene are SGHRS and YFSETQ. The CDR3 loop spans 13 amino acids. CDR3 residues: CASSLLTTYEQYF. The CDR3 DNA sequence: TGCGCCAGCAGCTTATTGACGACCTACGAGCAGTACTTC.

This clonotype was recorded many times. CDR3 sequence (DNA): TGTGCCAGTAGTATTCAGGGTACACTGGCTATCTCTGAAGCTTTCTTT. Its protein is CASSIQGTLAISEAFF. The chain uses TRBV19 and TRBJ1-1; tentatively, D is TRBD1 (5 bases). The germline V and J ends were trimmed by 3 bases and 6 bases, with 20 bases remaining between them. This CDR3 contains 16 residues. Per the germline V gene, CDR1 is LNHDA and CDR2 is SQIVND (reference sequence).

The sample holds many counts of this clonotype. The chain couples TRBV20-1 to TRBJ2-2; possibly TRBD2 for D (5 bases). This CDR3 contains 15 residues. Trimming left V 1 base short and J 6 bases short, with 15 bases between. The V gene's germline CDR1 is DFQATT and CDR2 SNEGSKA (reference sequence). The CDR3, as DNA: TGCAGTGCTAGAGTTGCCCCCACTAGAGCCGGGGAGCTGTTTTTT. Translating it yields CSARVAPTRAGELFF.

The J gene is TRBJ2-5, the V gene TRBV7-6, with 12 bases fitting TRBD2. CDR3 size: 15 residues. The ends lost 4 bases at V and 5 bases at J; junction bases unmatched: 5. Germline CDR1 SGHVS, CDR2 FNYEAQ. In DNA form, the CDR3 reads TGTGCCAGCAGCTCACCCGGGACTAGCGGGGAGACCCAGTACTTC. It is translated as CASSSPGTSGETQYF.

In its sample, this clonotype was seen many times. V usage is TRBV7-2 and J usage is TRBJ2-7, with D uncertain. V gave up 3 bases and J gave up 4 bases, with 10 bases separating them. The CDR3 sequence is 13 residues long. Germline assignment: CDR1 SGHTA and CDR2 FQGNSA. CDR3 loop: CASSLGSQYEQYF. In DNA form, the CDR3 reads TGTGCCAGCAGCTTGGGCAGCCAATACGAGCAGTACTTC. Variable domain in full (rest from reference TRBV7-2 and TRBJ2-7): GAGVSQSPSNKVTEKGKDVELRCDPISGHTALYWYRQSLGQGLEFLIYFQGNSAPDKSGLPSDRFSAERTGGSVSTLTIQRTQQEDSAVYLCASSLGSQYEQYFGPGTRLTVT.

This clonotype was picked up many times. This chain joins TRBV4-1 and TRBJ2-3; 8 bases are shared with TRBD1. CDR3 size: 18 residues. Germline assignment: CDR1 MGHRA and CDR2 YSYEKL. With V trimmed by 4 bases and J by 2 bases, 14 bases remained unmatched. CDR3 in amino acids: CASSPIPGQAAHTDTQYF. The CDR3 coding sequence is TGCGCCAGCAGCCCAATTCCGGGACAGGCTGCCCACACAGATACGCAGTATTTT.

The table lists this clonotype with many counts. The rearrangement links TRBV7-9 to TRBJ2-1, with D perhaps assigned TRBD1 or TRBD2 (6 bases each). The CDR3 is 12 residues long. Germline CDR1 is SEHNR and CDR2 is FQNEAQ (reference sequence). The V gene lost 9 bases and the J gene lost 9 bases, with 15 bases spanning the gap. CDR3 nucleotide sequence: TGTGCCAGTACCATAGGGGGGTTTGAGCAGTTCTTC. Protein sequence: CASTIGGFEQFF.

By share of the sample, this clonotype is medium-sized. Here the CDR3 reads CASSIYPTRNTEAFF. For the CDR3, the DNA is TGTGCCAGCAGCATCTACCCCACAAGGAACACTGAAGCTTTCTTT. V is TRBV11-2 and J is TRBJ1-1; no reliable D call. The CDR3 covers 15 residues. From germline, CDR1 is SGHAT and CDR2 FQNNGV. The V and J ends lost 5 bases and 1 base respectively, with 14 bases between them.

The chain couples TRBV5-1 to TRBJ1-1, with 9 bases aligning to TRBD1. Germline assignment: CDR1 SGHRS and CDR2 YFSETQ. V lost 6 bases and J lost 2; bases outside the gene matches: 8. The CDR3 is 15 amino acids. CDR3 sequence reads: CASTQVGQGNTEAFF. CDR3 coding DNA: TGCGCCAGCACCCAAGTGGGACAGGGCAACACTGAAGCTTTCTTT.

This clonotype occurred many times. The chain is built from TRBV5-6 and TRBJ1-2; D unresolved. The CDR3 consists of 13 residues. The V gene lost 5 bases and the J gene lost 4 bases, with 12 bases spanning the gap. Germline CDR1 is SGHDT and CDR2 is YYEEEE. The CDR3 DNA follows: TGTGCCAGCAGTCAAGGAGGCCTCTATGGCTACACCTTC. Translated: CASSQGGLYGYTF.

The chain is built from TRBV7-6 and TRBJ2-7; D remains unclear. The CDR3 is 15 residues long. The germline V gene encodes CDR1 SGHVS and CDR2 FNYEAQ. With 1 base removed from V and 0 bases from J, the gap between germline ends came to 10 bases. The CDR3, as DNA: TGTGCCAGCAGCTTAGGGACCGTGGGCTCCTACGAGCAGTACTTC. It specifies CASSLGTVGSYEQYF.